This TCR beta chain emerged from a study of cytomegalovirus exposure and HLA in healthy donors. In the PCR, 60 Vbeta and 13 Jbeta primers were used. Clones were sequenced by immunoSEQ multiplex PCR, and TCRdb holds only the in-frame ones, with some missing. The sample lists tens of thousands of clones; around four fifths were seen once. This sequence originates from a male donor in good health and CMV-seropositive. Sequencing was done on a sample of PBMCs.

For the CDR3, the DNA is TGTGCCAGCAGCTTGGGGGGACTAGCGGGAAGCCCAGATACGCAGTATTTT. It encodes CASSLGGLAGSPDTQYF. The rearrangement links TRBV5-8 to TRBJ2-3; 13 bases agree with TRBD2. CDR1 and CDR2 from the germline V gene are SGHTS and YDEGEE. Trimming cost V 0 bases and J 4 bases; bases outside gene matches: 5. The CDR3 is made up of 17 amino acids.